One sample yielded the 27 T cell receptor beta chains listed below, sequenced in a study of long-term antiretroviral therapy in people with HIV (dated by TCRdb to between 2022 and 2023). The immunoSEQ hsTCRB v3.0 assay was used at survey level resolution for TRB variable region sequencing. The clones in this table, taken by TCRdb from immuneACCESS, are in-frame only. Not every clone is retained; where verified, under half of the shortfall comes from an unresolved V gene, and the cause of the rest is unknown. The sample yields some 33,000 clones; approximately 96% were counted once. Of the sample, over 2% falls within the top ten clones. The sample consisted of unsorted PBMCs, taken 6.6 years after starting antiretroviral therapy. Source of these receptors: a man aged 30 to 45 with HIV.

This sequence joins TRBV11-1 and TRBJ1-1, with D possibly TRBD1 on 6 matching bases. Germline CDR1 reads SGHAT; CDR2 reads FQDESV (reference sequence). The CDR3 runs 16 residues. V lost 5 bases, J lost 5 bases, and 21 bases lay in between. As DNA, the CDR3 is TGTGCCAGCAGCCACTATGGGGGGCGCGTTAAGACTGAAGCTTTCTTT. Residues: CASSHYGGRVKTEAFF.

The sample holds one count of this clone. The chain combines TRBV2 with TRBJ2-2, with TRBD2 matching over 9 bases. The CDR3 runs 15 residues. CDR1 and CDR2 (germline): SNHLY, FYNNEI. Germline trimming cut 5 bases from V and 5 bases from J; bases unmatched to any gene: 6. CDR3 in amino acids: CASSLRSGGTGELFF. For the CDR3, the DNA is TGTGCCAGCAGTCTCCGTAGCGGGGGAACCGGGGAGCTGTTTTTT.

The chain joins TRBV11-3 to TRBJ2-7, with D unresolved. The CDR3 runs to 13 residues. With 1 base removed from V and 2 bases from J, the gap between germline ends came to 6 bases. From germline, CDR1 is SGHNT and CDR2 YENEEA. CDR3: CASSLGPPYEQYF. The CDR3 coding sequence is TGTGCCAGCAGCTTAGGCCCCCCCTACGAGCAGTACTTC. Drawing the rest from reference TRBV11-3 and TRBJ2-7, the complete variable domain is EAGVVQSPRYKIIEKKQPVAFWCNPISGHNTLYWYLQNLGQGPELLIRYENEEAVDDSQLPKDRFSAERLKGVDSTLKIQPAELGDSAVYLCASSLGPPYEQYFGPGTRLTVT.

This chain links TRBV11-2 with TRBJ1-2; D remains unclear. The CDR3 length is 12 residues. With 0 bases removed from V and 4 bases from J, the gap between germline ends came to 3 bases. Germline assignment: CDR1 SGHAT and CDR2 FQNNGV. CDR3 DNA sequence: TGTGCCAGCAGCTTAGACGGCTATGGCTACACCTTC. Residues: CASSLDGYGYTF.

The chain has TRBV23-1 and TRBJ1-2, with D perhaps matching TRBD1 (5 bases). TRBV23-1 is noted as an ORF with a role that remains uncertain. This CDR3 spans 16 amino acids. Trimming cost V 6 bases and J 8 bases, with 25 bases left between them. CDR3: CASSHDRVTGGGGYTF. CDR3 coding DNA: TGCGCCAGCAGCCACGACCGCGTTACAGGAGGAGGCGGCTACACCTTC.

The rearrangement links TRBV6-1 to TRBJ1-2, with TRBD1 as a possible D gene (5 bases). The CDR3 contains 14 residues. Trimming left V 4 bases short and J 4 bases short, with 13 bases between. Per the germline V gene, CDR1 is MNHNS and CDR2 is SASEGT. CDR3 sequence (DNA): TGTGCCAGCAGTGGCCGGCCTGGGGGCTATGGCTACACCTTC. Amino acids: CASSGRPGGYGYTF.

The V gene is TRBV18, the J gene TRBJ1-1, with D tentatively TRBD1 (5 bases). V lost 0 bases to trimming and J lost 1 base, with 9 bases between them. This CDR3 spans 15 amino acids. Germline CDR1 is KGHSH and CDR2 is LQKENI. The CDR3 loop is CASSPPRQQNTEAFF. The CDR3 bases are TGTGCCAGCTCACCACCACGACAGCAGAACACTGAAGCTTTCTTT.

The CDR3 is CASSEGRYQEAFF. The CDR3 DNA reads TGTGCCAGCAGTGAAGGGCGGTATCAGGAGGCTTTCTTT. The chain uses TRBV6-1 and TRBJ1-1; D gene ambiguous. This CDR3 has 13 amino acids. The germline gives CDR1 MNHNS, CDR2 SASEGT. The V and J ends lost 1 base and 11 bases respectively, with 14 bases between them.

This clone was counted once. The chain links TRBV18 to TRBJ1-2; perhaps TRBD1 as D (6 bases). Germline-derived CDR1 and CDR2 are KGHSH and LQKENI. The CDR3 extends over 13 amino acids. Trimming shortened V by 1 base and J by 4 bases, and 7 bases separated the two germline ends. CDR3 coding DNA: TGTGCCAGCTCACCACTGGACAGCTATGGCTACACCTTC. Translation: CASSPLDSYGYTF.

The chain joins TRBV10-2 to TRBJ1-5; a possible D gene is TRBD1 (5 bases). Deletions cut 4 bases from V and 2 bases from J, with 12 bases between. Germline CDR1 is WSHSY and CDR2 is SAAADI. There are 15 residues in the CDR3. The CDR3 sequence: CASSGRGGGNQPQHF. As DNA, the CDR3 is TGCGCCAGCAGTGGCCGTGGGGGGGGCAATCAGCCCCAGCATTTT.

The gene calls are TRBV6-6 and TRBJ2-7, with D possibly being TRBD1 (6 bases). Germline CDR1 and CDR2: MNHNY and SVGAGI (reference sequence). The CDR3 sequence is 16 residues long. V was pared by 1 base and J by 3 bases, with 16 bases between. The DNA for the CDR3 is TGTGCCAGCAGTTACTTGAACAGGGAGACGTACTACGAGCAGTACTTC. This encodes CASSYLNRETYYEQYF.

V is TRBV25-1 and J is TRBJ2-4, with a weak D call TRBD1 (6 bases). Germline V CDR1 and CDR2: MGHDK, SYGVNS. Trimming cost V 4 bases and J 2 bases, with 18 bases left between them. This CDR3 spans 17 amino acids. The CDR3, as DNA: TGTGCCAGCAGTGGATCGGACCAGGGGATACCCAAAAACATTCAGTACTTC. This gives the protein CASSGSDQGIPKNIQYF.

The rearrangement links TRBV4-3 to TRBJ2-1; the match to TRBD1 covers 8 bases. The CDR3 sequence is 21 residues long. The germline gives CDR1 LGHNA, CDR2 YSLEER. V lost 0 bases, J lost 3 bases, and 19 bases stayed unmatched. The DNA of the CDR3 is TGCGCCAGCAGCCAAGAATGGGCAGGGGGCGCCCGGGGACCCCTCTACAATGAGCAGTTCTTC. Amino acids: CASSQEWAGGARGPLYNEQFF.

The chain couples TRBV7-9 to TRBJ2-3, with D unresolved. Per the germline V gene, CDR1 is SEHNR and CDR2 is FQNEAQ (reference sequence). The CDR3 runs 13 residues. The V end lost 5 bases, the J end lost 6 bases, and 12 bases lay between the germline ends. The CDR3 reads CASSPSEADTQYF. The CDR3, as DNA: TGTGCCAGCAGCCCTAGTGAGGCGGATACGCAGTATTTT. Combining the CDR3 with reference TRBV7-9 and TRBJ2-3 gives the whole variable domain DTGVSQNPRHKITKRGQNVTFRCDPISEHNRLYWYRQTLGQGPEFLTYFQNEAQLEKSRLLSDRFSAERPKGSFSTLEIQRTEQGDSAMYLCASSPSEADTQYFGPGTRLTVL.

In its sample, this clone was seen once. The chain combines TRBV28 with TRBJ1-1; tentatively, D is TRBD1 (5 bases). Per the germline V gene, CDR1 is MDHEN and CDR2 is SYDVKM. Trimming removed 5 bases at V and 4 bases at J, with 17 bases between. The length of the CDR3 is 15 residues. As DNA, the CDR3 is TGTGCCAGCAGTCTCTCCAGGGCGGGGAGCACTGAAGCTTTCTTT. It is translated as CASSLSRAGSTEAFF.

The J gene is TRBJ2-1, the V gene TRBV19; 8 bases fit TRBD1. The CDR3 has 13 amino acids. Germline CDR1 LNHDA, CDR2 SQIVND (reference sequence). Germline trimming cut 5 bases from V and 7 bases from J; bases unmatched to any gene: 4. In DNA, the CDR3 is TGTGCCAGTAGTCCGACAGGGGATAATGAGCAGTTCTTC. Protein sequence: CASSPTGDNEQFF.

This clone was seen only once. The V gene is TRBV9, the J gene TRBJ2-5; D gene ambiguous. This CDR3 region has 13 residues. V lost 4 bases to trimming and J lost 0 bases, with 7 bases between them. Per germline, CDR1 SGDLS and CDR2 YYNGEE. CDR3: CASSPPNQETQYF. In DNA form, the CDR3 reads TGTGCCAGCAGCCCCCCAAACCAAGAGACCCAGTACTTC.

The chain recombines TRBV18 with TRBJ1-3; no clear D. Germline V gene lookup returns CDR1 KGHSH and CDR2 LQKENI. Trimming left V 0 bases short and J 1 base short, with 1 base between. The CDR3 length is 13 residues. For the CDR3, the DNA is TGTGCCAGCTCACCACCATCTGGAAACACCATATATTTT. It translates to CASSPPSGNTIYF. The complete variable domain, with remaining parts taken from reference TRBV18 and TRBJ1-3, reads NAGVMQNPRHLVRRRGQEARLRCSPMKGHSHVYWYRQLPEEGLKFMVYLQKENIIDESGMPKERFSAEFPKEGPSILRIQQVVRGDSAAYFCASSPPSGNTIYFGEGSWLTVV.

This rearrangement joins TRBV9 to TRBJ1-2; 7 bases agree with TRBD1. Germline V gene lookup returns CDR1 SGDLS and CDR2 YYNGEE. The trim removed 3 bases at V and 3 bases at J, leaving 5 bases unmatched. This CDR3 has 14 amino acids. The CDR3 DNA is TGTGCCAGCAGCGCGCACGACAGGGACTATGGCTACACCTTC. Amino acids: CASSAHDRDYGYTF.

This sequence joins TRBV19 and TRBJ2-3; 8 nucleotides match TRBD2. This CDR3 is built from 15 residues. From germline, CDR1 is LNHDA and CDR2 SQIVND (reference sequence). V was pared by 5 bases and J by 4 bases, with 8 bases of the junction left unmatched. CDR3 nucleotide sequence: TGTGCCAGTAGTCCACCCAGCGGGAGCGCAGATACGCAGTATTTT. Translation gives CASSPPSGSADTQYF.

In nucleotides, the CDR3 is TGTGCCAGCAGCTTGCGGCAGGGGTGGGCTGGGGCCAACGTCCTGACTTTC. Protein sequence: CASSLRQGWAGANVLTF. J is TRBJ2-6 and V is TRBV5-6, with D perhaps matching TRBD1 (6 bases). CDR3 length: 17 residues. CDR1 is SGHDT and CDR2 is YYEEEE in the germline V gene. V lost 1 base to trimming and J lost 2 bases, with 13 bases between them.

The chain carries TRBV19 and TRBJ1-1, with 7 nucleotides matching TRBD1. Trimming cost V 5 bases and J 1 base; bases outside gene matches: 7. Germline CDR1 LNHDA, CDR2 SQIVND (reference sequence). The CDR3 totals 15 residues. DNA of the CDR3: TGTGCCAGTAGTCTACAGGGGAGGTCGAACACTGAAGCTTTCTTT. This encodes CASSLQGRSNTEAFF. Filled out from reference TRBV19 and TRBJ1-1, the complete variable domain reads DGGITQSPKYLFRKEGQNVTLSCEQNLNHDAMYWYRQDPGQGLRLIYYSQIVNDFQKGDIAEGYSVSREKKESFPLTVTSAQKNPTAFYLCASSLQGRSNTEAFFGQGTRLTVV.

The chain employs TRBV7-8 and TRBJ2-7; the match to TRBD2 covers 9 bases. V shed 5 bases and J 4 bases; nucleotides not matched to a gene: 9. The germline gives CDR1 SGHVS, CDR2 FQNEAQ. This CDR3 has 15 residues. CDR3 bases: TGTGCCAGCAGCATTAGCGGGAGAAGTAATTACGAGCAGTACTTC. It yields the protein CASSISGRSNYEQYF.

The chain uses TRBV10-3 and TRBJ1-5, with D possibly TRBD1 on 5 matching bases. V gave up 6 bases and J gave up 5 bases, with 8 bases separating them. The length of the CDR3 is 12 residues. The germline V gene encodes CDR1 ENHRY and CDR2 SYGVKD. The CDR3 coding sequence is TGTGCCATCAGCGACAGCGATCAGCCCCAGCATTTT. It encodes CAISDSDQPQHF.

This chain uses TRBV4-3 with TRBJ1-2; 9 nucleotides agree with TRBD1. CDR1 and CDR2 (germline): LGHNA, YSLEER. Germline trimming cut 0 bases from V and 6 bases from J; bases unmatched to any gene: 11. This CDR3 region has 17 residues. The CDR3 spells CASSQETSRQGGHGYTF. CDR3 bases: TGCGCCAGCAGCCAAGAGACGAGCCGACAGGGGGGCCATGGCTACACCTTC.

A remark on this clone: The same CDR3 can be traced to other DNA sequences in this sample. The CDR3 protein is CASSQDFTGELFF. For the CDR3, the DNA is TGCGCCAGCAGCCAAGATTTCACCGGGGAGCTGTTTTTT. V gene TRBV4-3 combines with J gene TRBJ2-2; no definite D call. Germline CDR1 and CDR2: LGHNA and YSLEER. V was shortened by 0 bases and J by 4 bases, with 3 bases between the two germline ends. The CDR3 is 13 residues long.

The chain uses TRBV11-2 and TRBJ1-3; D is unresolved. Germline CDR1 is SGHAT and CDR2 is FQNNGV. The CDR3 spans 13 residues. V was trimmed by 2 bases and J by 4 bases, leaving 6 bases between them. The CDR3 sequence: CASSLNGGNTIYF. The CDR3 coding sequence is TGTGCCAGCAGCTTAAATGGCGGAAACACCATATATTTT.